These T cell receptor beta chains were read from a single sample in a study of cytomegalovirus exposure and HLA in healthy donors. This table comes from immunoSEQ multiplex PCR, and its TCRdb copy is limited to in-frame clones, with some not included. The sample holds about 120,000 clones, around 75% seen once. Sequencing was carried out using PBMCs. Receptor source: a woman aged 40-49 years in good health and CMV-seropositive. CDR3s include the opening cysteine and the closing phenylalanine or tryptophan.

>TRBV9|TRBJ1-6
CASSWGLQSYNSPLHF
>TRBV19|TRBJ2-1
CASDRGGYNEQFF
>TRBV28|TRBJ1-5
CASKQGPDQPQHF
>TRBV27|TRBJ2-7
CASSLGGSGEGPYEQYF
>TRBV19|TRBJ1-1
CASSIAGGGFTEAFF
>TRBV4-2|TRBJ2-4
CASSRGTTENIQYF
>TRBV12-5|TRBJ2-2
CASAPGHGNTGELFF
>TRBV10-3|TRBJ2-7
CAISGLGGSYEQYF
>TRBV7-9|TRBJ2-2
CASSAIDTVGSGELFF
>TRBV7-6|TRBJ1-5
CASSLAQGVNQPQHF
>TRBV5-1|TRBJ2-7
CASSLSGRDYEQYF
>TRBV5-5|TRBJ2-6
CASSESGANVLTF
>TRBV5-1|TRBJ1-3
CASSPTGALSGNTIYF
>TRBV30|TRBJ2-7
CAWRLMGASYEQYF
>TRBV7-9|TRBJ2-1
CASSLPDSGNEQFF
>TRBV29-1|TRBJ2-7
CSVARGQGDEQYF
>TRBV7-3|TRBJ2-7
CASSLSSGDWDEQYF
>TRBV29-1|TRBJ1-2
CSVAGQFYGYTF
>TRBV15|TRBJ1-4
CATSREQGVYEKLFF
>TRBV28|TRBJ1-5
CASSSPGDGRNQPQHF